This T cell receptor (beta chain) was found in a study of beta chain features in type 1 diabetes (dated by TCRdb to about 2018). Regarding the study in general: No differences in mean age, gender distribution, total cell number or subset yield were found between patients and healthy donors. A total of some 110 million sorted cells were examined across all samples, and the number of cells per subset was strongly correlated with RNA yield. In the study, TCRB repertoires of sorted circulating CD4+ T cell subsets from recently diagnosed type 1 diabetes patients were compared with those of matched healthy donors. Regulatory and stem cell-like memory subsets were isolated from only 8 patients and about 8 healthy donors, whereas naive and central memory subsets came from all 30 or so donors. The paper's findings and limits, for the study overall: Because the HLA sub-analyses included only small numbers of individuals, any influence of HLA type on TCRB rearrangement was left unresolved. Fewer insertions and more nucleotide deletions at VDJ recombination sites were observed in patients with type 1 diabetes, implying thymic rearrangement abnormalities. Because cDNA rather than genomic DNA was sequenced, highly expressing activated cells could have been over-represented, although no difference in activation and CD3 levels was found between groups. A moderate but significant shortening of TCRB CDR3 length was observed in type 1 diabetes patients in all four CD4+ subsets. Naive, central memory and regulatory TCRB repertoires appeared more similar among patients than among healthy donors. Shorter templates might be favored by PCR, yet because patient and control samples were amplified and corrected together, any such skew would affect both groups equally.

Via the germline V gene, CDR1 is SGDLS and CDR2 YYNGEE. Deletion took 1 base off V and 1 base off J, with a span of 8 bases between the germline ends. The CDR3 runs 14 amino acids, cysteine and phenylalanine included. The entry retains the CDR3 DNA only, 42 bases that are in frame from base 1. To note about this clone: Its binding antigen is unknown. No clone much larger than this one lies a single base away; base qualities are absent.

The High Capacity cDNA Reverse Transcription Kit was used to reverse transcribe all of the isolated RNA, meaning that expressed TCRB transcripts were what got sequenced. Naive, central memory and regulatory T cell samples underwent deep immunoSEQ sequencing, averaging approximately 3.5 million total reads per sample. Sorted cells were lysed in RLT buffer and RNA was extracted with DNase-treated RNeasy Micro or Mini kits, depending on cell number. Each cell subset was processed on its own to prevent cross-contamination, while patient and healthy donor samples were processed together. Using the immunoSEQ multiplex PCR, TCRB sequences were amplified from cDNA into 87-bp fragments spanning the CDR3 region. Sequencing of the amplicons was done on the Illumina HiSeq platform. Turning to the authors' computational methods: Synthetic template baselines were used to correct PCR bias computationally, reads within Hamming distance 2 were collapsed, and singletons that could not be merged were discarded. Reads were aligned against IMGT to assign V, D and J genes, CDR3 length and insertions or deletions at six rearrangement sites. Within each subset, clonotype counts were normalized to the number of sorted cells before true diversity and Gini coefficients were calculated with the tcR R package. Repertoire sharing was quantified using the overlap coefficient calculated on TCRB nucleotide sequences. As a proxy for the pre-selection repertoire, out-of-frame TCRB sequences from naive cells were analyzed. TCRdb provides this immuneACCESS table in a form limited to in-frame rearrangements. Some clones are lacking; in checked studies, under half of them reflect an unresolved V gene, and why the rest are absent is not known. That table is the source of V, J and clone size, and D and trimming were worked out from the DNA. The sample yields approximately 730,000 clones; under 15% were counted once. 0.022% of the sample rests with the top ten.

From each donor, a single peripheral blood sample of approximately 120 mL on average was drawn into heparinised tubes. Naive, central memory, regulatory and stem cell-like memory CD4+ T cells were sorted on a BD FACSAria II using a panel including CD45RO, CCR7, CD25, CD127, CD95 and CD27. Purity was above 95% for every sorted population. PBMCs were isolated right away by Lymphoprep density gradient centrifugation and were stained directly, without culture. So that batch effects would be minimized, each experiment stained and sorted samples in pairs, pairing one healthy donor with one patient. Sequencing input: naive CD4+ T cells from blood. The cell subset or site label, as the study defines it: true naive CD4+ T cells. In this chain, TRBV9 is recombined with TRBJ1-1; the D gene is unclear. The receptor's source is a man between 18 and 29 years old with type 1 diabetes. The CDR3 has the sequence CASSVSSGNTEAFF. The DNA sequence reads TGTGCCAGCAGCGTATCAAGCGGGAACACTGAAGCTTTCTTT.